This T cell receptor beta chain appears in the sequencing data of a study of OX40 agonist ivuxolimab in advanced cancers. The overall study: Every patient in dose escalation had hepatocellular carcinoma, melanoma, renal cell or head and neck cancer.

Study-level points and caveats: Certain nonresponders additionally had low normalized T-cell clonal expansion. Dose levels from 0.1 to 3.0 mg/kg saw CD4+ and CD8+ blood T cells expand clonally by week 6.

Remarks on this clone: Antigen unknown.

Germline V lookup: CDR1 SGHTA, CDR2 FQGTGA. Trimming took 5 bases from V and 4 from J; bases not matched to a gene: 5. This CDR3 has 14 amino acids. Sequencing was performed with immunoSEQ multiplex PCR; in TCRdb, only in-frame clones are kept and a portion is missing. Among about 29,000 clones listed, less than 80% were seen once. The source of this sequence is an adult with an advanced solid tumor such as melanoma, head and neck, liver or kidney cancer. Here the sequenced sample was CD4+ or CD8+ T cells sorted from blood, taken in a trial of the OX40 agonist ivuxolimab. The chain has TRBV7-3 and TRBJ2-3, with 8 bases matching TRBD1. CDR3 coding DNA: TGTGCCAGCAGCCCTACAGGGGGATCAGATACGCAGTATTTT. Its translation is CASSPTGGSDTQYF.